This section outlines one TCR beta chain sequence together with its context. No antigen is known for it. Within one base of it there is no much larger clone, and no base qualities were kept. No immune events such as infections were documented for the healthy donors during the collection period. Blood repertoires from healthy donors were used as a training cohort for calibrating time-dependent variance in a beta-binomial model of differential abundance of T-cell clones. The training cohort was composed of roughly 10 healthy donors, 3 female and 7 male. The donors were between about 29 and 64 years old, with an average age of approximately 47 years. Whole blood, obtained from a commercial supplier, was collected from each healthy donor at three time points spaced approximately 15 days apart. For immunosequencing, genomic DNA was extracted from whole blood that had not been sorted. The record originates from a study of identifying expanded T cells in peripheral blood (dated by TCRdb to between 2019 and 2020). With respect to the entire study: Technical replicates were generated by sequencing separate aliquots of the same genomic DNA pool, with four replicates compared pairwise.

Findings and caveats that apply to the study as a whole: It was expected by the authors that biological variance in healthy repertoires might increase further over much longer intervals, such as months to years. About 1.1 differentially abundant clones were flagged by the binomial model between technical replicates, whereas about 15 and 18 were flagged over around two weeks and four weeks, respectively. Both the number of clones called differentially abundant and the false-positive rate were significantly reduced by the beta-binomial model across all healthy-donor time intervals. In all healthy donors, the variance in clone template counts between samples taken around 14 days apart rose significantly as total template count increased.

At the junction V is shortened by 10 bases and J by 0 bases, with 6 bases in between. As encoded in the germline V gene, CDR1 is ENHRY while CDR2 is SYGVKD. The CDR3 runs 11 amino acids, cysteine and phenylalanine included. Here the CDR3 DNA is all that survives: 33 bases in frame from base 1. The immunoSEQ Assay, which relies on bias-controlled multiplex PCR amplification of genomic DNA, was used to profile TCRbeta CDR3 regions. From the authors' description of their analysis: The absolute abundance of each unique TCRbeta CDR3 region was quantified after sequences were collapsed and filtered. Differential abundance was tested with a binomial (Fisher-equivalent) model and with a beta-binomial model adding time-dependent variance fitted from healthy donors. Clones with fewer than 5 combined templates were removed, and differential abundance was called for clones with a Benjamini-Hochberg FDR below 0.01. The form v = (b*log(k)+a)^2 was used to model beta-binomial variance as a function of total template count across the two samples. What TCRdb holds here is the immuneACCESS table cut down to in-frame rearrangements. Part of the clones is not present; checked against another copy, under half of the missing clones reflect an unresolved V gene, and the others are unexplained. D and trimming come from the DNA, and the V and J calls and clone size come from that table. This sample gives about 100,000 clones in total; about 90% of them show up just once. The ten largest clones take up just over 5.5% of the sample.

Sample: blood. The rearrangement combines TRBV10-3 with TRBJ2-5, with the D gene too uncertain to name. This receptor was taken from a person between 18 and 75 years old in good health. The sequenced DNA: TGTGCCAGCGGAGACCAAGAGACCCAGTACTTC. It encodes CASGDQETQYF.